One T cell receptor (beta chain) is described in this entry. Its antigen is currently not known. Base qualities are not at hand, and no much larger clone is one base apart. The record originates from a study of blood T cell repertoires in COVID-19 (dated by TCRdb to 2020 to 2022). In the study overall: The collaborator samples originated in the United States, Italy and Spain and spanned the acute and convalescent phases of COVID-19. Samples came from the ongoing ImmuneRACE study (first 160 participants) plus 1,254 subjects from 6 global collaborators. Deeply sampled blood TCRbeta repertoires from subjects exposed to, actively infected with, or recovered from COVID-19 were included in the dataset. The repertoires were released in a freely available public database meant as a resource for research on the immune response to SARS-CoV-2. Sample metadata almost always included a de-identified subject ID, COVID-19 status, age in years and sex. The material from the prospective study consisted of cDNA or gDNA derived from T cells, B-cell-depleted T cells, or PBMCs. Where available, HLA class I and class II types were taken from metadata supplied by the sample provider and were not determined by assay-based typing. Overall results and qualifications from the work: Clinical and demographic metadata were provided uncurated, with the amount varying by source and participant.

The cysteine opens and the phenylalanine closes a CDR3 of 14 amino acids. CDR3 DNA only is kept here, 42 bases in frame from base 1. Per the germline V gene, SGHTA is the CDR1 and FQGTGA is the CDR2. The V and J ends are trimmed by 5 bases and 6 bases, leaving 15 bases between them. One collaborating source in Seattle enrolled patients while the patients were actively infected and followed the patients over time throughout the course of disease. Whole blood was collected in K2EDTA tubes by collaborating institutions according to the institutions' own protocols. For TCRbeta analysis, collaborator samples were shipped as frozen whole blood, as isolated PBMCs, or as DNA extracted from either sample type. TCRbeta CDR3 regions were amplified from genomic DNA using the immunoSEQ Assay, a bias-controlled multiplex PCR. Per the authors' processing: The number of nucleated cells in each sample was estimated from the amplification of reference gene primers within the assay. To quantify the absolute abundance of each unique TCRbeta CDR3 rearrangement, sequence reads were collapsed and filtered. For each sample, productive Simpson clonality was calculated as the square root of Simpson's diversity index over productive rearrangements. Here the immuneACCESS table is served through TCRdb, limited to in-frame sequences with V and J called. Missing clones are a known gap in these copies; in checked studies unresolved V genes cover under half, and the rest lacks a known reason. That table supplies the V and J calls and clone size; D and trimming were determined from the DNA. This sample has about 150,000 clones in its table, and about nine tenths of those were observed once. Approximately 2.5% of the sample is taken by the ten largest.

The sequence links TRBV7-3 to TRBJ2-3, and possibly TRBD1, on 6 matching bases. This sequence originates from a human donor with COVID-19, enrolled during active disease. The donor label of this sample is uncertain. The sample consisted of peripheral blood. Read as DNA, the sequence is TGTGCCAGCAGCCCCCTCGGTCAGGGGGATACGCAGTATTTT. Its translation reads: CASSPLGQGDTQYF. Joined to the reference TRBV7-3 and TRBJ2-3 proteins, this CDR3 gives the full variable domain: GAGVSQTPSNKVTEKGKYVELRCDPISGHTALYWYRQSLGQGPEFLIYFQGTGAADDSGLPNDRFFAVRPEGSVSTLKIQRTERGDSAVYLCASSPLGQGDTQYFGPGTRLTVL.